This record covers a single T cell receptor (beta chain). Its cognate antigen is unknown. TCRdb's table, derived via immunoSEQ multiplex PCR, lists solely in-frame clones and lacks some. This table holds approximately 1,800 clones, roughly half found once. This sample was taken from a study of STAT3 mutations in large granular lymphocyte leukemia. General study points: In T-cell large granular lymphocyte leukemia, about half of patients showed multiple immunodominant subclonotypes.

CDR3 size: 15 residues. The V and J ends lost 0 bases and 6 bases respectively, with 12 bases between them. The V gene's germline CDR1 is SGHRS and CDR2 YFSETQ. Material: peripheral blood mononuclear cells. The gene calls are TRBV5-1 and TRBJ1-4; the D gene is possibly TRBD1 (5 bases). The sequence came from a man in his 60s with T-cell large granular lymphocyte leukemia. Some clones in this sample may be carry-over from other donors' samples. The DNA for the CDR3 is TGCGCCAGCAGCTTGGCCATTGGGACGGATGAAAAACTGTTTTTT. Its translation is CASSLAIGTDEKLFF.